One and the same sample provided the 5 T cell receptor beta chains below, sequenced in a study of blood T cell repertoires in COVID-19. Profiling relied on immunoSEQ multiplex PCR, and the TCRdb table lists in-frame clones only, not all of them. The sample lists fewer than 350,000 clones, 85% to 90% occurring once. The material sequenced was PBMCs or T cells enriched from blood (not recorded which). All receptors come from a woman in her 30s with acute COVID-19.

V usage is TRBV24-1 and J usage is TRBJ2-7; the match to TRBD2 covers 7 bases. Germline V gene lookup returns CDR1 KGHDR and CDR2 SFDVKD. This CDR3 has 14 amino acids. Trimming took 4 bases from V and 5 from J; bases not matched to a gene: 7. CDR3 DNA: TGTGCCACCAGTGACCCTAGCGGTGCGGACGAGCAGTACTTC. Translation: CATSDPSGADEQYF.

CDR3 nucleotide sequence: TGCGCCAGCAGCCAACGCCTGGACAGCGAGCAGTACTTC. As protein: CASSQRLDSEQYF. The V and J genes are TRBV4-1 and TRBJ2-7; TRBD1 is a possible D gene (6 bases). CDR3 length: 13 amino acids. The V end was cut by 2 bases, the J end by 6 bases, with 11 bases between. Per germline, CDR1 MGHRA and CDR2 YSYEKL.

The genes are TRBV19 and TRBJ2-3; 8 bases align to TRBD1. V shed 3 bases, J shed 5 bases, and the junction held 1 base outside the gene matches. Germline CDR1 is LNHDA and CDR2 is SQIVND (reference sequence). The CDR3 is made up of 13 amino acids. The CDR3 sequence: CASSMDREDTQYF. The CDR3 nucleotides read TGTGCCAGTAGTATGGACAGGGAAGATACGCAGTATTTT. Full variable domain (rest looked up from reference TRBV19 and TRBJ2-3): DGGITQSPKYLFRKEGQNVTLSCEQNLNHDAMYWYRQDPGQGLRLIYYSQIVNDFQKGDIAEGYSVSREKKESFPLTVTSAQKNPTAFYLCASSMDREDTQYFGPGTRLTVL.

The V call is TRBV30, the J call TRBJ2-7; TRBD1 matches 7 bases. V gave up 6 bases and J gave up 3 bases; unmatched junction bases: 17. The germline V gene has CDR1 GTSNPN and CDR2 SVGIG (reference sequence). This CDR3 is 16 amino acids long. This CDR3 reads CACDRPLTGSIYEQYF. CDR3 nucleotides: TGTGCCTGTGACCGGCCCCTGACAGGGAGTATCTACGAGCAGTACTTC.

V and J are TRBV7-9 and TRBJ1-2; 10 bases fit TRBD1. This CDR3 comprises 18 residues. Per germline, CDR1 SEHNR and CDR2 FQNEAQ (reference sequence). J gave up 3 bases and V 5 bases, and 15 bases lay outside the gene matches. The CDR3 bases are TGTGCCAGCAGCGTACCTCCGGGACAGGGGCCGTTGGACTATGGCTACACCTTC. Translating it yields CASSVPPGQGPLDYGYTF.